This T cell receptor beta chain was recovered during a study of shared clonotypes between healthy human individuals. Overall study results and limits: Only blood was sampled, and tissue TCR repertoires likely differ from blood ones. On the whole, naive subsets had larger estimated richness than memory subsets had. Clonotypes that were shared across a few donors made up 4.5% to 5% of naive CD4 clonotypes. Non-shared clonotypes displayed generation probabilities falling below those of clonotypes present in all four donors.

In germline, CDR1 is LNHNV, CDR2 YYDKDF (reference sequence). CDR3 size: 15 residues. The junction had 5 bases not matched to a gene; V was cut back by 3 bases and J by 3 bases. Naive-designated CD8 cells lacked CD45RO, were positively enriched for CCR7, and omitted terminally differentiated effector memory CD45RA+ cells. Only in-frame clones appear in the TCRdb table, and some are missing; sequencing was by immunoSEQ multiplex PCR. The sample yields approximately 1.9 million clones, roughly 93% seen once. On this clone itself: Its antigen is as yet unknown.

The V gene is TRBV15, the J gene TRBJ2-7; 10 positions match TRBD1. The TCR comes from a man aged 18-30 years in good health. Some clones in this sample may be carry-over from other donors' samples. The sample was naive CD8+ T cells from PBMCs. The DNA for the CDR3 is TGTGCCACCAGCAGTGGCCGGGACAGGGGCTACGAGCAGTACTTC. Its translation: CATSSGRDRGYEQYF.